The rows below give T cell receptor beta chains drawn from one sample of a study of blood T cells in healthy people across ages. TCRdb fed the 5' RACE reads into MiXCR, producing one record per CDR3 protein. The top ten hold 3% to 4% of the sample, which has hundreds of thousands of distinct CDR3 sequences, roughly 21% seen once. Material for sequencing was blood. The receptor set was obtained from a man in his 70s in good health. Both conserved end residues are part of each CDR3. The order of the fields is CDR3 protein, V gene, J gene, clone size. A clone size is listed for some rows: how often the clone was seen (once, few, many), or a class if it is expanded.

CASSYSGPYYGYTF,TRBV6-2/TRBV6-3,TRBJ1-2,few
CSVEGPSGAYNEQFF,TRBV29-1,TRBJ2-1,many
CSVEGRQGNNYEQYF,TRBV29-1,TRBJ2-7,few
CASSYSLWGTGELFF,TRBV6-5,TRBJ2-2,few
CASSYRDEQFF,TRBV6-6,TRBJ2-1,NA
CATSRDRGLEGSYNEQFF,TRBV15,TRBJ2-1,few
CASSLGRGDYEQYF,TRBV5-1,NA,once
CASSRKGQAGYEQYF,TRBV18,TRBJ2-7,few
CASSHSGTSYEQYF,TRBV4-1,TRBJ2-7,many
CSVDETGGTEAFF,TRBV29-1,TRBJ1-1,NA
CASSLNEMETQYF,TRBV5-6,TRBJ2-5,many
CASRRETGNEQFF,TRBV2,TRBJ2-1,NA
CASSWGAGPGNTIYF,TRBV12-3/TRBV12-4,TRBJ1-3,NA
CASSYSGARDTGELFF,TRBV6-5,TRBJ2-2,many
CASRATGELFF,TRBV12-3/TRBV12-4,TRBJ2-2,many
CSASEGLLSEQYF,TRBV20-1,TRBJ2-7,NA
CASSPDGLGGEKLFF,TRBV7-9,TRBJ1-4,few
CASSLSVTWGEQYF,TRBV7-9,NA,few
CASSLVGPGPKETQYF,TRBV5-1,TRBJ2-5,NA
CSVERGTMTIGTDTQYF,TRBV29-1,TRBJ2-3,few
CSVDAGTASTDTQYF,TRBV29-1,TRBJ2-3,NA
CAISGTGRNYGYTF,TRBV10-3,TRBJ1-2,NA
CASSLTGGLTDTQYF,TRBV14,TRBJ2-3,few
CASSFRSKGETQYF,TRBV12-3/TRBV12-4,TRBJ2-5,NA
CSTSLVVGMGFIAKSIQYF,TRBV29-1,TRBJ2-4,NA
CAGSYSDRGDTEQYF,TRBV6-5,NA,NA
CASSEVGKAANYGYTF,TRBV6-1,TRBJ1-2,few
CASRPLASFEQFF,TRBV27,TRBJ2-1,few
CASSPGSSNEKLFF,TRBV7-2,TRBJ1-4,NA
CSVLTSGMVNEQFF,TRBV29-1,TRBJ2-1,NA
CASSLQAGAKNIQYF,TRBV5-6,TRBJ2-4,NA
CASSSRDSSGNSPLHF,TRBV7-2,TRBJ1-6,few
CASSLGGRADTQYF,TRBV7-2,TRBJ2-3,NA
CASSESGRGEQYF,TRBV2,TRBJ2-5,few
CASSLDIHEKEHGYTF,TRBV7-9,TRBJ1-2,NA
CASPKGGTDTQYF,TRBV5-5,TRBJ2-3,NA
CASSLGFSVGELFF,TRBV27,TRBJ2-2,NA
CASSLYGGGHYNEQFF,TRBV7-2,NA,NA
CASSKETGTFTEAFF,TRBV21-1,TRBJ1-1,NA
CSASTQSTDTQYF,TRBV20-1,TRBJ2-3,NA